These 28 T cell receptor beta chains were all obtained from the same sample, sequenced in a study of ipilimumab plus nivolumab after autologous stem cell transplantation. The table came from immunoSEQ multiplex PCR; TCRdb's copy has only in-frame clones and leaves some out. The sample has about 43,000 clones, roughly 88% seen once. The sample was PBMCs, taken in a trial of ipilimumab plus nivolumab as post-transplant consolidation. These receptors were taken from a male donor with multiple myeloma.

The gene calls are TRBV5-1 and TRBJ2-1; D uncertain. V was pared by 1 base and J by 6 bases, with 17 bases between. This CDR3 region has 16 residues. In germline, CDR1 is SGHRS, CDR2 YFSETQ. The CDR3 nucleotides are TGCGCCAGCAGCTTGCGCCCGGCGGAAGTTACCAATGAGCAGTTCTTC. It specifies CASSLRPAEVTNEQFF.

J is TRBJ2-2 and V is TRBV5-1, with D perhaps given as TRBD1 or TRBD2 (6 bases each). Between the trimmed V and J ends, which lost 4 bases and 4 bases, there was a span of 11 bases. Germline CDR1 and CDR2: SGHRS and YFSETQ. The CDR3 spans 14 residues. The CDR3 here is CASSGGTTTGELFF. The CDR3 coding sequence is TGCGCCAGCAGCGGGGGGACAACCACCGGGGAGCTGTTTTTT.

The rearrangement links TRBV5-1 to TRBJ1-6, with TRBD1 identical over 9 bases. This CDR3 contains 17 residues. The ends lost 0 bases at V and 5 bases at J; junction bases unmatched: 6. Looked up from germline, CDR1 is SGHRS and CDR2 is YFSETQ. The CDR3 DNA sequence: TGCGCCAGCAGCTTGGGGACAGGGGTCCCTAATAATTCACCCCTCCACTTT. Translation gives CASSLGTGVPNNSPLHF.

The chain carries TRBV5-4 and TRBJ1-4; D remains unclear. The V end lost 0 bases, the J end lost 4 bases, and 4 bases lay between the germline ends. This CDR3 spans 13 amino acids. CDR1 and CDR2 (germline): SGHNT, YYREEE (reference sequence). The CDR3 nucleotides are TGTGCCAGCAGCTTGGGCGGTAATGAAAAACTGTTTTTT. Its protein product is CASSLGGNEKLFF.

The rearrangement joins TRBV5-1 to TRBJ2-7; no definite D call. V gave up 1 base and J gave up 1 base, with 6 bases separating them. Germline V gives CDR1 SGHRS, CDR2 YFSETQ. The CDR3 sequence is 13 residues long. CDR3 in DNA: TGCGCCAGCAGCTTGTGGTCTTCCTACGAGCAGTACTTC. Protein: CASSLWSSYEQYF.

Details on this clone: A read error may account for a junction end that differs from germline. The V call is TRBV5-1, the J call TRBJ1-2; TRBD1 is a possible D gene (5 bases). There are 15 residues in the CDR3. Germline V gene lookup returns CDR1 SGHRS and CDR2 YFSETQ. In nucleotides, the CDR3 is TGCGCCAGCAGTTTGGGGGGACCGGAGGGCTATGGCTACACCTTC. It translates to CASSLGGPEGYGYTF.

The rearrangement links TRBV7-3 to TRBJ2-5; 8 bases are a match to TRBD2. The CDR3 has 15 residues. V lost 4 bases to trimming and J lost 2 bases; unmatched junction nucleotides: 6. Looked up from germline, CDR1 is SGHTA and CDR2 is FQGTGA. As DNA, the CDR3 is TGTGCCAGCAGCTCTGGTAGCGGGGCTCAAGAGACCCAGTACTTC. This gives the protein CASSSGSGAQETQYF.

The V and J genes are TRBV7-2 and TRBJ1-1; 9 positions match TRBD1. CDR1 and CDR2 (germline): SGHTA, FQGNSA. This CDR3 spans 13 amino acids. V gave up 3 bases and J gave up 6 bases; unmatched junction bases: 2. This chain's CDR3 is CASSFTGGSEAFF. The CDR3 DNA follows: TGTGCCAGCAGCTTTACAGGGGGCTCTGAAGCTTTCTTT. Full variable domain (rest looked up from reference TRBV7-2 and TRBJ1-1): GAGVSQSPSNKVTEKGKDVELRCDPISGHTALYWYRQSLGQGLEFLIYFQGNSAPDKSGLPSDRFSAERTGGSVSTLTIQRTQQEDSAVYLCASSFTGGSEAFFGQGTRLTVV.

The J gene is TRBJ1-2, the V gene TRBV6-6, with TRBD1 identical over 9 bases. The CDR3 sequence is 15 residues long. V trimming: 6 bases; J trimming: 0 bases; junction bases outside the gene matches: 5. Germline V gives CDR1 MNHNY, CDR2 SVGAGI (reference sequence). The CDR3 DNA is TGTGCCAGCAGATTCACAGGGGGCGCTAACTATGGCTACACCTTC. As protein: CASRFTGGANYGYTF.

The rearrangement joins TRBV5-1 to TRBJ2-1, with 7 bases matching TRBD1. The CDR3 length is 14 residues. V trimming: 0 bases; J trimming: 3 bases; junction bases outside the gene matches: 0. The V gene's germline CDR1 is SGHRS and CDR2 YFSETQ. Here the CDR3 DNA reads TGCGCCAGCAGCTTGGGGACAGGCTACAATGAGCAGTTCTTC. This codes for CASSLGTGYNEQFF. Full variable domain (remainder filled in from reference TRBV5-1 and TRBJ2-1): KAGVTQTPRYLIKTRGQQVTLSCSPISGHRSVSWYQQTPGQGLQFLFEYFSETQRNKGNFPGRFSGRQFSNSRSEMNVSTLELGDSALYLCASSLGTGYNEQFFGPGTRLTVL.

V is TRBV9 and J is TRBJ2-7; TRBD2 matches 9 bases. Germline CDR1 and CDR2: SGDLS and YYNGEE. CDR3 size: 14 residues. J gave up 6 bases and V 4 bases, and 8 bases lay outside the gene matches. The CDR3 loop reads CASSLVAGVSEQYF. CDR3 nucleotides: TGTGCCAGCAGCTTAGTAGCGGGAGTGTCCGAGCAGTACTTC.

The CDR3 DNA sequence: TGTGCCAGCAGCTTCCGCTCTGGAAACACCATATATTTT. This encodes CASSFRSGNTIYF. This chain links TRBV5-5 with TRBJ1-3; the D is unclear. Between the trimmed V and J ends, which lost 2 bases and 0 bases, there was a span of 3 bases. CDR1 and CDR2 from the germline V gene are SGHKS and YYEKEE (reference sequence). This CDR3 region has 13 residues.

The V and J genes are TRBV7-6 and TRBJ2-1; 12 positions agree with TRBD2. Germline V CDR1 and CDR2: SGHVS, FNYEAQ. This CDR3 spans 15 amino acids. V shed 5 bases, J shed 6 bases, and the junction held 5 bases outside the gene matches. CDR3 coding DNA: TGTGCCAGCAGCGTACCTAGCGGGAGGGCCAATGAGCAGTTCTTC. It is translated as CASSVPSGRANEQFF.

The rearrangement joins TRBV27 to TRBJ1-5; D is undetermined. This CDR3 spans 13 amino acids. The V end lost 4 bases, the J end lost 4 bases, and 8 bases lay between the germline ends. The germline CDR1 and CDR2 sequences are MNHEY and SMNVEV (reference sequence). The CDR3 DNA reads as TGTGCCAGCAGTTCGTACGGGAATCAGCCCCAGCATTTT. Amino acids: CASSSYGNQPQHF.

A single count supports this clone. The V call is TRBV28, the J call TRBJ2-5; TRBD2 agrees at 7 bases. Germline lookup yields CDR1 MDHEN and CDR2 SYDVKM. V shed 6 bases and J 5 bases; nucleotides not matched to a gene: 6. There are 13 residues in the CDR3. CDR3 bases: TGTGCCAGCAGCCCCCCGGGGGGTGAGACCCAGTACTTC. The encoded protein is CASSPPGGETQYF. The full variable domain, completed using reference TRBV28 and TRBJ2-5, is DVKVTQSSRYLVKRTGEKVFLECVQDMDHENMFWYRQDPGLGLRLIYFSYDVKMKEKGDIPEGYSVSREKKERFSLILESASTNQTSMYLCASSPPGGETQYFGPGTRLLVL.

The chain is built from TRBV11-2 and TRBJ2-7; 14 bases align to TRBD2. Looked up from germline, CDR1 is SGHAT and CDR2 is FQNNGV. The CDR3 covers 15 residues. The V segment lost 5 bases and the J segment 9 bases; nucleotides outside the gene matches: 9. CDR3 sequence (DNA): TGTGCCAGCAGCCCGGCGGGACTAGCGGGGGTTGGGCAGTACTTC. It codes for CASSPAGLAGVGQYF.

The chain has TRBV10-3 and TRBJ1-2; 8 nucleotides match TRBD1. V shed 7 bases, J shed 0 bases, and the junction held 4 bases outside the gene matches. Germline CDR1 ENHRY, CDR2 SYGVKD. The CDR3 contains 14 residues. The DNA for the CDR3 is TGTGCCATCAAAGGACAGGGTTCTAACTATGGCTACACCTTC. Translation: CAIKGQGSNYGYTF.

The rearrangement joins TRBV7-2 to TRBJ1-5, with TRBD1 identical over 7 bases. The CDR3 is 13 residues long. Trimming removed 5 bases from V and 4 bases from J; junction bases left unmatched: 2. Germline loops: CDR1 SGHTA, CDR2 FQGNSA. This chain's CDR3 is CASSLRGNQPQHF. The CDR3 nucleotides read TGTGCCAGCAGCCTCAGGGGGAATCAGCCCCAGCATTTT.

This clone was counted between two and nine times. The chain combines TRBV11-2 with TRBJ2-3; 8 bases align to TRBD2. The germline CDR1 and CDR2 sequences are SGHAT and FQNNGV. The CDR3 is made up of 18 amino acids. Unmatched junction bases numbered 11, after V lost 0 bases and J lost 3 bases. DNA for the CDR3: TGTGCCAGCAGCTTAGATCTCTTACTAGCGGTTTGGACAGATACGCAGTATTTT. Its translation is CASSLDLLLAVWTDTQYF.

The rearrangement joins TRBV5-8 to TRBJ2-5; D is unresolved. Germline CDR1 is SGHTS and CDR2 is YDEGEE. The CDR3 loop spans 12 amino acids. V shed 4 bases and J shed 5 bases, with 9 bases lying between them. CDR3 sequence: CASSLTHETQYF. DNA of the CDR3: TGTGCCAGCAGCCTAACCCATGAGACCCAGTACTTC.

The chain employs TRBV1 and TRBJ2-5; the D call TRBD2 from the table was never checked on the DNA. The J call may not be correct, given that the DNA end is closer to TRBJ2-7. TRBV1 is tagged as a pseudogene. The CDR3 runs to 15 residues. CDR3 amino acids: CTSSQVSGEFNEQYF. As DNA, the CDR3 is TGCACCAGCAGCCAGGTTAGCGGGGAGTTCAACGAGCAGTACTTC.

The chain uses TRBV11-2 and TRBJ2-2; weak D call: TRBD1 (7 bases). The CDR3 totals 15 residues. The ends were cut back, 5 bases at V and 5 bases at J, with 15 bases in the middle. The germline CDR1 and CDR2 sequences are SGHAT and FQNNGV. In nucleotides, the CDR3 is TGTGCCAGCAGCCCCACGCCAGGGGGGACCGGGGAGCTGTTTTTT. Its protein product is CASSPTPGGTGELFF.

The chain carries TRBV10-3 and TRBJ1-2; D unresolved. V lost 2 bases and J lost 1, with 14 bases in between. Germline CDR1 is ENHRY and CDR2 is SYGVKD. This CDR3 comprises 16 residues. CDR3 loop: CAISELTKGRNYGYTF. CDR3 DNA: TGTGCCATCAGTGAGCTTACGAAAGGGCGTAACTATGGCTACACCTTC.

This chain connects TRBV5-6 to TRBJ2-7; weak D call: TRBD2 (6 bases). The germline V gene has CDR1 SGHDT and CDR2 YYEEEE. Trimming shortened V by 1 base and J by 7 bases, and 9 bases separated the two germline ends. The CDR3 is 12 amino acids. DNA of the CDR3: TGTGCCAGCAGCTTGAATGCGGGGGAGCAGTACTTC. It is translated as CASSLNAGEQYF.

The chain recombines TRBV19 with TRBJ2-3; D is possibly TRBD1 (6 bases). Germline-derived CDR1 and CDR2 are LNHDA and SQIVND (reference sequence). CDR3 length: 14 residues. Deletions cut 6 bases from V and 6 bases from J, with 16 bases between. The CDR3 coding sequence is TGTGCCAGTAGCTACCTGGGGGCCGGGGATACGCAGTATTTT. Its translation is CASSYLGAGDTQYF.

This clone was seen just once. The rearrangement links TRBV10-3 to TRBJ1-5; D is possibly TRBD1 (6 bases). Trimming shortened V by 0 bases and J by 5 bases, and 14 bases separated the two germline ends. This CDR3 comprises 16 residues. Germline lookup yields CDR1 ENHRY and CDR2 SYGVKD. The CDR3 DNA is TGTGCCATCAGTGAGTCTCGGGGGGCAGGGGATCAGCCCCAGCATTTT. Residues: CAISESRGAGDQPQHF.

This sequence joins TRBV4-2 and TRBJ1-3, with D maybe TRBD1 (6 bases). This CDR3 spans 17 amino acids. In germline, CDR1 is LGHNA, CDR2 YNFKEQ. V was clipped by 3 bases and J by 0 bases, with 15 bases between them. The CDR3 bases are TGTGCCAGCAGCCATCAGGGGAATCCACTCTCTGGAAACACCATATATTTT. This encodes CASSHQGNPLSGNTIYF.

This chain joins TRBV30 and TRBJ1-5; D remains ambiguous. Germline CDR1 is GTSNPN and CDR2 is SVGIG (reference sequence). Trimming removed 4 bases at V and 5 bases at J, with 12 bases between. The CDR3 spans 13 residues. CDR3 bases: TGTGCCTGGAATCGGGCCCTTGATCAGCCCCAGCATTTT. Encoded protein: CAWNRALDQPQHF.